This section outlines one TCR beta chain sequence together with its context. The antigen it binds to is not known. Base qualities are not recorded, but no much larger clone differs from it by a single base. The sample belongs to a study of response to subunit inactivated influenza vaccine (dated by TCRdb to between 2017 and 2018). At the level of the whole study: Deep quantitative profiling of the T cell receptor repertoire was used in the study to follow responses to a trivalent subunit inactivated influenza vaccine.

Libraries came from RT-PCR. Sequencing was carried out with an Illumina HiSeq 2500. The public reads were quality trimmed at Q25 with fastp and then assembled into clones with MiXCR by TCRdb, keeping productive beta chains. For every CDR3 protein sequence, its rows merge into one entry that carries the most common genes and DNA. The sample table holds over 650,000 distinct CDR3 sequences, of which 18% were seen once. The top ten constitute roughly 11% of the sample. What the work shows at the level of the full study, not this receptor alone: The authors proposed that each seasonal influenza vaccination may bring in only a limited number of new T cells.

The sample here was PBMCs from blood, taken more than 4 days after vaccination. The sequence came from a man aged 50-59 years who received an inactivated influenza vaccine. Donor details come from another sample of the same person, matched by shared clones.

This receptor carries the CDR3 CSARYGDRNEQFF. The DNA reads TGCAGTGCTAGGTATGGGGACAGAAATGAGCAGTTCTTC. Here the chain combines TRBV20-1 and TRBJ2-1; 7 bases in the junction line up with TRBD1. According to the germline V gene (reference sequence), CDR1 reads DFQATT and CDR2 reads SNEGSKA. Germline trimming amounts to 3 bases on V and 7 bases on J, with 6 as the count of junction bases outside the gene matches. From the cysteine up to the phenylalanine, the CDR3 has a length of 13 residues. This entry keeps only the CDR3 DNA: 39 bases, framed from base 1.